The 7 T cell receptor beta chains below were found in one sample sequenced in a study of T cell repertoires in cytomegalovirus infection. TCRdb ran MiXCR on the reads and lists one entry per CDR3 protein. In the table there are around 140,000 distinct CDR3 sequences, 5% to 6.5% of which are singletons. Sequencing used PBMCs. These TCRs come from a human donor in good health (CMV status not recorded). Some clones in this sample may be carry-over from other donors' samples.

This clonotype was recorded many times. The chain couples TRBV28 to TRBJ1-2; tentative D call: TRBD1 (5 bases). The CDR3 runs 16 residues. Germline V CDR1 and CDR2: MDHEN, SYDVKM. Trimming took off 4 bases at V and 4 bases at J, with 19 bases between the two ends. The chain's CDR3 is CASSSIDSARGYGYTF. The CDR3 nucleotides are TGTGCCAGCAGTTCTATAGACAGTGCTCGAGGCTATGGCTACACCTTC.

This clonotype was seen repeatedly, ten times or more. V is TRBV5-1 and J is TRBJ2-2, with TRBD2 identical over 8 bases. Germline CDR1 is SGHRS and CDR2 is YFSETQ. V lost 1 base and J lost 3; bases outside the gene matches: 2. CDR3 length: 15 residues. The CDR3 bases are TGCGCCAGCAGCTTGACGGGGGGGCACACCGGGGAGCTGTTTTTT. Protein: CASSLTGGHTGELFF. Full variable domain (missing parts from reference TRBV5-1 and TRBJ2-2): KAGVTQTPRYLIKTRGQQVTLSCSPISGHRSVSWYQQTPGQGLQFLFEYFSETQRNKGNFPGRFSGRQFSNSRSEMNVSTLELGDSALYLCASSLTGGHTGELFFGEGSRLTVL.

This chain uses TRBV28 with TRBJ2-7, with TRBD1 identical over 10 bases. The V segment lost 8 bases and the J segment 6 bases; nucleotides outside the gene matches: 10. The CDR3 has 14 amino acids. CDR1 and CDR2 (germline): MDHEN, SYDVKM. In nucleotides, the CDR3 is TGTGCCAGCGGGACAGGGGTACCCCTCTTCGAGCAGTACTTC. Translating gives CASGTGVPLFEQYF.

There are a few counts of this clonotype. DNA of the CDR3: TGTGCGGTTAGCAGGGGTGAGACTGAAGCTTTCTTT. Protein: CAVSRGETEAFF. This chain uses TRBV6-5 with TRBJ1-1, with D perhaps matching TRBD1 (6 bases). In germline, CDR1 is MNHEY, CDR2 SVGAGI. This CDR3 region has 12 residues.

This clonotype was detected a few times. The J gene is TRBJ2-1, the V gene TRBV19; 13 bases are a match to TRBD2. The ends lost 6 bases at V and 7 bases at J; junction bases unmatched: 9. Per the germline V gene, CDR1 is LNHDA and CDR2 is SQIVND (reference sequence). The CDR3 runs 16 residues. The CDR3 spells CASSILGLAGVNEQFF. For the CDR3, the DNA is TGTGCCAGTAGCATCCTCGGACTAGCGGGGGTGAATGAGCAGTTCTTC.

This clonotype has ten or more counts. The V and J genes are TRBV7-3 and TRBJ2-3, with a possible D match to TRBD1 (6 bases). V was clipped by 3 bases and J by 3 bases, with 13 bases between them. Germline V gene lookup returns CDR1 SGHTA and CDR2 FQGTGA. The CDR3 runs 15 residues. The CDR3 bases are TGTGCCAGCAGCTTCCAGGGGCTGGGGACAGATACGCAGTATTTT. Protein sequence: CASSFQGLGTDTQYF.

This clonotype was recorded at least ten times. The chain uses TRBV28 and TRBJ1-4; the match to TRBD1 covers 7 bases. Germline V gene sequence: CDR1 MDHEN, CDR2 SYDVKM. V trimming: 7 bases; J trimming: 5 bases; junction bases outside the gene matches: 13. The CDR3 is made up of 16 amino acids. CDR3 sequence (DNA): TGTGCCAGCAAGACAGGGCTTTCGGGAAGGAATGAAAAACTGTTTTTT. Translation: CASKTGLSGRNEKLFF.